These 5 T cell receptor beta chains were sequenced from one sample in a study of shared clonotypes between healthy human individuals. The data were produced by immunoSEQ multiplex PCR, yet TCRdb's version contains in-frame clones alone and is incomplete. This repertoire shows about 500,000 clones, about 74% found once; its top ten account for 12%. The sample comprised PBMCs. These receptors came from a woman aged 40 to 50 in good health. Some clones in this sample may be carry-over from other donors' samples.

CDR3 sequence (DNA): TGCGCCAGCAGCTCGGACCGAGCCTCTGGAAACACCATATATTTT. Translated: CASSSDRASGNTIYF. This sequence joins TRBV5-1 and TRBJ1-3; D gene ambiguous. The CDR3 consists of 15 residues. CDR1 is SGHRS, CDR2 YFSETQ, per germline. Trimming cost V 3 bases and J 0 bases, with 10 bases left between them. The entire variable domain, with the rest obtained from reference TRBV5-1 and TRBJ1-3, is as follows: KAGVTQTPRYLIKTRGQQVTLSCSPISGHRSVSWYQQTPGQGLQFLFEYFSETQRNKGNFPGRFSGRQFSNSRSEMNVSTLELGDSALYLCASSSDRASGNTIYFGEGSWLTVV.

This clone was counted only a few times. A much larger clone sits a single nucleotide away, making a read error possible. This sample includes further DNA sequences coding for the same CDR3. The gene calls are TRBV28 and TRBJ1-5; D unclear. The V gene's germline CDR1 is MDHEN and CDR2 SYDVKM. The CDR3 is 13 amino acids. CDR3 region: CASSLAVIGTQHF. The CDR3 region has the DNA TGCGCCAGCAGTTTAGCAGTTATCGGTACCCAGCATTTT.

The rearrangement uses TRBV6-4 and TRBJ2-3; D not certain. Trimming pared 4 bases from V and 4 bases from J, leaving 15 bases between. There are 15 residues in the CDR3. Germline V gene data show CDR1 as MRHNA and CDR2 as SNTAGT. CDR3: CASSVEARGADTQYF. CDR3 DNA sequence: TGTGCCAGCAGTGTCGAGGCCCGCGGAGCAGATACGCAGTATTTT.

The CDR3 sequence is CASSSPGGFTYEQYF. DNA for the CDR3: TGTGCCAGCAGTTCCCCCGGCGGGTTCACCTACGAGCAGTACTTC. The chain employs TRBV6-5 and TRBJ2-7; maybe TRBD2 (5 bases). V gave up 4 bases and J gave up 2 bases, with 15 bases separating them. CDR1 is MNHEY, CDR2 SVGAGI, per germline. The CDR3 is 15 residues long.

This clone has more than one count but fewer than ten. The V call is TRBV5-4, the J call TRBJ1-5; 10 bases match TRBD1. Germline V gene lookup returns CDR1 SGHNT and CDR2 YYREEE (reference sequence). V lost 4 bases to trimming and J lost 6 bases; unmatched junction nucleotides: 7. The CDR3 runs 15 residues. CDR3 region: CASSLDRGRGQPQHF. The CDR3 DNA reads TGTGCCAGCAGCCTCGACAGGGGGCGAGGTCAGCCCCAGCATTTT.